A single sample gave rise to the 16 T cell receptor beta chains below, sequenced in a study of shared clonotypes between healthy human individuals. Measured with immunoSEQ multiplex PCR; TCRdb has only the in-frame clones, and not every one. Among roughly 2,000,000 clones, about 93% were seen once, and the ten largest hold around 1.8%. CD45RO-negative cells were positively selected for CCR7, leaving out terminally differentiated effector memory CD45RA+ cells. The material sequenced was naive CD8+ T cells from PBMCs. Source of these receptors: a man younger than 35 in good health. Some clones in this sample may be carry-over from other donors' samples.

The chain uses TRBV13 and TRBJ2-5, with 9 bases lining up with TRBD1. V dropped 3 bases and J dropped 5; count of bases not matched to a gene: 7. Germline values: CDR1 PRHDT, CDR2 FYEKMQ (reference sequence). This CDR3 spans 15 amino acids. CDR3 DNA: TGTGCCAGCAGCTTTCATACAGGGGGCCGGGAGACCCAGTACTTC. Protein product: CASSFHTGGRETQYF. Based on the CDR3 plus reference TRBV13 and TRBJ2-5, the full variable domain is AAGVIQSPRHLIKEKRETATLKCYPIPRHDTVYWYQQGPGQDPQFLISFYEKMQSDKGSIPDRFSAQQFSDYHSELNMSSLELGDSALYFCASSFHTGGRETQYFGPGTRLLVL.

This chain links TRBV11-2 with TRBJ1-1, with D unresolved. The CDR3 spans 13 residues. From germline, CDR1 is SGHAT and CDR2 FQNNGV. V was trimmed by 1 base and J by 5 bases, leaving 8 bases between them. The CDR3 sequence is CASSLGAGTEAFF. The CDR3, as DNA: TGTGCCAGCAGCTTAGGGGCGGGAACTGAAGCTTTCTTT.

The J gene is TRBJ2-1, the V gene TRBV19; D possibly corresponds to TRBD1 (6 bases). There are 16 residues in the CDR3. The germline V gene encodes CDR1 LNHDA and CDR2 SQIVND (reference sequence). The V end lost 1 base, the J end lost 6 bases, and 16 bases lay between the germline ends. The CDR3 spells CASSIAGLGGLNEQFF. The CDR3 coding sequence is TGTGCCAGTAGTATAGCAGGCCTTGGGGGCCTCAATGAGCAGTTCTTC. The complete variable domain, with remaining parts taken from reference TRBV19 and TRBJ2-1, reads DGGITQSPKYLFRKEGQNVTLSCEQNLNHDAMYWYRQDPGQGLRLIYYSQIVNDFQKGDIAEGYSVSREKKESFPLTVTSAQKNPTAFYLCASSIAGLGGLNEQFFGPGTRLTVL.

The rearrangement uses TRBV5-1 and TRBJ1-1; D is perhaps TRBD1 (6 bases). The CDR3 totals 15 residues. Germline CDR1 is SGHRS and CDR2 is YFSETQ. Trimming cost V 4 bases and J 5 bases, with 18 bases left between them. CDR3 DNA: TGCGCCAGCAGCCGACTAAAGGGGGAAGAGACTGAAGCTTTCTTT. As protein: CASSRLKGEETEAFF.

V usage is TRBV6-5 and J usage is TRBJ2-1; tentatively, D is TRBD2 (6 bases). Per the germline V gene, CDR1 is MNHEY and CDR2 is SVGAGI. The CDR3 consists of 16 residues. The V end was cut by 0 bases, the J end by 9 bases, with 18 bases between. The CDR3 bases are TGTGCCAGCAGTTACTCGACGGGGGAGTGGGCGGGTGAGCAGTTCTTC. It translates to CASSYSTGEWAGEQFF.

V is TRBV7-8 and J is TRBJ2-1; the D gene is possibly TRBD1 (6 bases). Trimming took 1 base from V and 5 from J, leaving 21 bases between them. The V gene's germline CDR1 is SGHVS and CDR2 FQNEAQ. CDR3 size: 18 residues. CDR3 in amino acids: CASSLGPGQYPPHNEQFF. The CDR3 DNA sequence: TGTGCCAGCAGCTTAGGCCCCGGACAGTATCCTCCCCACAATGAGCAGTTCTTC.

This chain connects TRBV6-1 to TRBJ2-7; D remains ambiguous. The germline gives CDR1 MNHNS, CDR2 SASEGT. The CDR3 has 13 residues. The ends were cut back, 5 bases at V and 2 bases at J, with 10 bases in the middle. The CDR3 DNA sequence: TGTGCCAGCAGTCCCCTCTTCCCCTACGAGCAGTACTTC. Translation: CASSPLFPYEQYF.

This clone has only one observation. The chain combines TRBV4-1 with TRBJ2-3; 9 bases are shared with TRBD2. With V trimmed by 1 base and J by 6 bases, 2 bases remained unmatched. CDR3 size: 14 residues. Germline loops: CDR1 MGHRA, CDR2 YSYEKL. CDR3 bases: TGCGCCAGCAGCCAAGTGGCGGGAGGGGATACGCAGTATTTT. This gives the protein CASSQVAGGDTQYF.

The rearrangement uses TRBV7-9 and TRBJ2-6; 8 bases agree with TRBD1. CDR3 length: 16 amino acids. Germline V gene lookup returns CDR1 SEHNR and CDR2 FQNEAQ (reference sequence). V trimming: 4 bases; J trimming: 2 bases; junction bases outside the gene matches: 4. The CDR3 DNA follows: TGTGCCAGCAGCTCCAAACAGGGGGCTGGGGCCAACGTCCTGACTTTC. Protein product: CASSSKQGAGANVLTF.

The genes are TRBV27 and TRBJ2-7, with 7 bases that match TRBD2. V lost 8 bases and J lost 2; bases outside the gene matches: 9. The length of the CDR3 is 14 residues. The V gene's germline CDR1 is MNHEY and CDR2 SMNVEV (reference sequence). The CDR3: CASSFQAGPYEQYF. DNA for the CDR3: TGTGCCAGCTCTTTCCAAGCGGGACCCTACGAGCAGTACTTC.

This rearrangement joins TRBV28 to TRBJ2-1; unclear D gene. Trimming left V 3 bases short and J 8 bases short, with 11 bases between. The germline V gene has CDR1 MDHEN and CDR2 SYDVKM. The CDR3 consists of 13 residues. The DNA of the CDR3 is TGTGCCAGCAGTTTCGCCACGGGCTATGAGCAGTTCTTC. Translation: CASSFATGYEQFF.

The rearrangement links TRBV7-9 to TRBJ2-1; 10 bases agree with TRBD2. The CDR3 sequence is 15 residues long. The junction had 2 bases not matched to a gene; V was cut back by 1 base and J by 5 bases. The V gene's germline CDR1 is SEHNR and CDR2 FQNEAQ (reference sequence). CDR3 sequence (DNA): TGTGCCAGCAGCTTAGTACTAGCGGGGCACAATGAGCAGTTCTTC. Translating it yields CASSLVLAGHNEQFF.

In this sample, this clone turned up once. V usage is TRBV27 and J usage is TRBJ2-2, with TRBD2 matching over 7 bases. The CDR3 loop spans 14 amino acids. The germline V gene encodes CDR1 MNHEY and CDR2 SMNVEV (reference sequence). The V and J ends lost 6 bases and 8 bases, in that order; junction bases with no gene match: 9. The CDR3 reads CASSARGLIGELFF. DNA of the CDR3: TGTGCCAGCAGCGCCCGGGGACTAATAGGGGAGCTGTTTTTT.

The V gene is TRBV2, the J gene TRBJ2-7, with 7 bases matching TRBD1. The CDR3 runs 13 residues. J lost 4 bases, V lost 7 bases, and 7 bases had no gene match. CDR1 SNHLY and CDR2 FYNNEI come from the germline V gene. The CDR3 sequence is CASNKGGGYEQYF. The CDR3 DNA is TGTGCCAGCAATAAAGGGGGCGGTTACGAGCAGTACTTC.

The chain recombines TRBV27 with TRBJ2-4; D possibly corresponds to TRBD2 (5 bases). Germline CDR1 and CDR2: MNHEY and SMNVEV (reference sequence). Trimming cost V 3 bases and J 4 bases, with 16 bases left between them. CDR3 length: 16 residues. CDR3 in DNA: TGTGCCAGCAGTTTTAGGTCGGGATTGGGGAAAAACATTCAGTACTTC. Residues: CASSFRSGLGKNIQYF.

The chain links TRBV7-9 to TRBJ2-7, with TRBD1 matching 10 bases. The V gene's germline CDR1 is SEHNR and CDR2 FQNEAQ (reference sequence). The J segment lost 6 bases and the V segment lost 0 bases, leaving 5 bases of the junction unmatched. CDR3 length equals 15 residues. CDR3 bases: TGTGCCAGCAGCTTAGCGGGGACAGGGGCTTTCGAGCAGTACTTC. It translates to CASSLAGTGAFEQYF.